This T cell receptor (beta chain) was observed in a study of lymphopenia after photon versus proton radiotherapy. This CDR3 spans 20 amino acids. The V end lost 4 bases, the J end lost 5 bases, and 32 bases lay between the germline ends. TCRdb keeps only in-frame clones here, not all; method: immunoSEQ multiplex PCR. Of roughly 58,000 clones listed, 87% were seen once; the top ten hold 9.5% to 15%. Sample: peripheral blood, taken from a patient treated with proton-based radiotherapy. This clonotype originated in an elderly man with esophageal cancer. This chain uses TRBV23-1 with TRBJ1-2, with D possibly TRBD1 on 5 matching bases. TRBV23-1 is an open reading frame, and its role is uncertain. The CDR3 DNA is TGCGCCAGCAGTCTACCCCAAAGGGGCCTCAGAAACTTAGCGGTATATGGCTACACCTTC. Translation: CASSLPQRGLRNLAVYGYTF.